This record looks at one T cell receptor (beta chain) sequence and its context. Its antigen has not been determined. The junction departs from germline at one end; a sequencing error may be responsible. The data originate from a study of tumor and adjacent non-tumor tissue in lung cancer (dated by TCRdb to 2016 to 2018). Context from the whole study: By cancer type, the cohort comprised approximately 12 adenocarcinoma patients, a couple of squamous cell carcinoma patients and 1 small cell lung cancer patient. The roughly 15 enrolled patients, of whom about 10 were men and 5 were women, were aged about 30 to 85 years and were diagnosed with TNM stage I to III disease. Sequencing generated a total of more than 100 million productive TCRbeta reads, averaging around 4.2 million reads per sample. The study compared bulk TCRbeta repertoires between lung tumor tissue and matched distant non-tumor lung tissue from 15 lung cancer patients. TCRbeta CDR3 sequencing was performed on about 29 paired specimens, with one tumor sample and one normal lung sample collected per patient.

For CDR1 and CDR2, the germline V gene lists MNHEY and SVGEGT. The CDR3 holds 16 amino acids from the cysteine to the phenylalanine. The entry retains the CDR3 DNA only, 48 bases that are in frame from base 1. Bulk unsorted tissue served as the source for RNA extraction, and RNA quality was assessed using a NanoDrop ND-1000 and an Agilent 2100. Donors were newly diagnosed lung cancer patients admitted for thoracic surgery in China between August and November 2014, without prior chemotherapy. The study excluded patients who had received radiotherapy or chemotherapy before or who had another cancer at the same time. Pieces of surgical tissue measuring roughly 1-2.2 cm3 were kept in RNAlater solution and held at -80 degrees C until needed. Library prep was done by multiplex PCR. Sequencing relied on an Illumina HiSeq 2500. Following protocols modified from ARM-PCR, the researchers constructed TCRbeta libraries through three rounds of nested PCR with primers (Table S4). Before sequencing, PCR products of 200-500 bp were cut from the gel and purified using the QIAquick gel extraction kit. For the original study's pipeline: Trimmomatic was used to clean the reads, FLASH was used to merge the reads into complete CDR3 sequences, and MiTCR was used to assign the reads to V(D)J germline segments. Clonal diversity was computed as the inverse Simpson's index with VDJtools. Productive reads were defined as in-frame sequences without a premature stop codon. TCRdb trimmed the raw reads at Q25, called clones with MiXCR and kept productive beta chains. For every CDR3 protein sequence, its rows merge into one entry that carries the most common genes and DNA. The V and J calls were determined by TCRdb, not by the authors. The sample records some 100,000 distinct CDR3 sequences, roughly 80% of which are singletons. Together, the top ten hold under 45% of the sample.

Overall study outcomes, separate from this receptor: A significantly larger cumulative share of the repertoire was made up by the top 100 clones in normal lung than in tumor tissue. With only roughly 14 patients in the cohort, the authors noted that larger samples and more detailed clinical data are needed. TCR diversity was significantly higher in younger patients, and greater tumor TCR diversity was associated with shorter overall survival and shorter disease-free survival. Neither the sequencing platform nor unique molecular identifiers are named or mentioned anywhere in the methods. Because peripheral blood was not sequenced, blood TCRbeta repertoires in the lung cancer patients of the study were not examined. Significantly higher TCR diversity (inverse Simpson) was observed in tumor tissue than in normal lung tissue (around 450 vs 150, P = 0.0075, Mann-Whitney U test).

The sequenced sample consisted of lung tumor tissue. The origin of this receptor is an older woman with non-small cell lung cancer. The V and J genes are TRBV6-2 or TRBV6-3 and TRBJ2-1, with 11 bases matching TRBD2. Here is the DNA: TGTGCCAACAGTAACCCTAGCGGGGGGTACTACAATGAGCAGTTCTTC. It encodes CANSNPSGGYYNEQFF.